This T cell receptor (beta chain) came from a study of T cells after somatic rescue of genetic block. Clones were read by immunoSEQ multiplex PCR, and TCRdb kept only the in-frame ones, dropping some. Among tens of thousands of clones, approximately 96% were seen once, and the ten largest hold under 0.095%. The V segment lost 2 bases and the J segment 4 bases; nucleotides outside the gene matches: 5. The CDR3 contains 15 residues. CDR1 and CDR2 (germline): SGHDT, YYEEEE. What was sequenced was peripheral blood mononuclear cells (PBMCs). The V and J genes are TRBV5-6 and TRBJ1-5; 8 bases line up with TRBD1. This TCR was recovered from a child younger than two. For the CDR3, the DNA is TGTGCCAGCAGCTTCGGGACAGGAGAAAATCAGCCCCAGCATTTT. The encoded protein is CASSFGTGENQPQHF.